A single sample gave rise to the 10 T cell receptor beta chains below, sequenced in a study of early T cells in non-severe SARS-CoV-2 infection. A single record per CDR3 protein comes from TCRdb applying MiXCR to the 5' RACE reads. This table holds 100,000 to 150,000 distinct CDR3 sequences, just under 15% found once. The sample taken for sequencing was whole blood. The receptors were gathered from an adult who was a healthcare worker with PCR-confirmed SARS-CoV-2 infection or an uninfected control (not recorded which).

This clonotype was seen more than once but under ten times. V and J are TRBV11-1 and TRBJ2-3, with D possibly being TRBD1 (6 bases). The V gene lost 2 bases and the J gene lost 7 bases, with 10 bases spanning the gap. CDR3 length: 13 residues. The germline CDR1 and CDR2 sequences are SGHAT and FQDESV (reference sequence). The CDR3 is CASSLPGEYTQYF. The DNA for the CDR3 is TGTGCCAGCAGCTTACCAGGGGAATATACGCAGTATTTT.

This clonotype showed up just a few times. The rearrangement uses TRBV29-1 and TRBJ2-1; either TRBD1 or TRBD2 may fit D (5 bases each). Germline-derived CDR1 and CDR2 are SQVTM and ANQGSEA. Between the trimmed V and J ends, which lost 7 bases and 7 bases, there was a span of 20 bases. The CDR3 length is 14 residues. CDR3 sequence (DNA): TGCAGCGCCGGTGGCGGAACGGGGCCTAATGAGCAGTTCTTC. Its translation is CSAGGGTGPNEQFF.

The rearrangement uses TRBV12-3 or TRBV12-4 and TRBJ1-5; possible D gene TRBD1, 5 bases. V was trimmed by 8 bases and J by 4 bases, leaving 12 bases between them. The CDR3 loop spans 13 amino acids. CDR3 DNA: TGTGCCAGCGGTTGGGGGGATAATCAGCCCCAGCATTTT. Translated, it gives CASGWGDNQPQHF.

This clonotype turned up a few times. The chain is built from TRBV30 and TRBJ1-2, with a possible D match to TRBD1 (5 bases). The CDR3 runs to 17 residues. Looked up from germline, CDR1 is GTSNPN and CDR2 is SVGIG (reference sequence). With 3 bases removed from V and 4 bases from J, the gap between germline ends came to 24 bases. The CDR3 region is CAWSVGLAGHLGYGYTF. CDR3 in DNA: TGTGCCTGGAGCGTGGGACTCGCAGGGCACCTGGGCTATGGCTACACCTTC.

This clonotype was counted ten times or more. This sequence joins TRBV27 and TRBJ1-6, with 10 bases matching TRBD1. CDR3 size: 15 residues. The germline gives CDR1 MNHEY, CDR2 SMNVEV (reference sequence). With 6 bases clipped from V and 6 bases from J, the junction kept 5 bases outside the gene matches. CDR3 in amino acids: CASRRRTGGNSPLHF. The CDR3 nucleotides read TGTGCCAGCAGAAGGAGGACAGGGGGTAATTCACCCCTCCACTTT.

The chain couples TRBV7-9 to TRBJ2-5; 10 nucleotides line up with TRBD1. The CDR3 covers 16 residues. Germline V gene sequence: CDR1 SEHNR, CDR2 FQNEAQ (reference sequence). Trimming cost V 3 bases and J 1 base; bases outside gene matches: 5. CDR3 DNA: TGTGCCAGCAGCTTGGGGACAGGGGCGACCCAAGAGACCCAGTACTTC. Translating gives CASSLGTGATQETQYF.

The V and J genes are TRBV15 and TRBJ1-4; D unresolved. Germline CDR1 is LNHNV and CDR2 is YYDKDF (reference sequence). This CDR3 has 17 residues. Trimming stripped 2 bases from V and 0 bases from J, with 13 bases between. CDR3 coding DNA: TGTGCCACCAGCAGATCTGGACGGGCTGCAACTAATGAAAAACTGTTTTTT. Translated: CATSRSGRAATNEKLFF.

This clonotype was counted a few times. The rearrangement joins TRBV10-2 to TRBJ2-7; D unresolved. Trimming cost V 5 bases and J 3 bases, with 11 bases left between them. Germline CDR1 reads WSHSY; CDR2 reads SAAADI. This CDR3 spans 13 amino acids. The CDR3 sequence: CASSTSNSYEQYF. Written as DNA, the CDR3 is TGCGCCAGCAGTACCTCTAACAGCTACGAGCAGTACTTC.

The chain employs TRBV6-2 or TRBV6-3 and TRBJ2-3, with unresolved D. Germline V gives CDR1 MNHEY, CDR2 SVGEGT. The CDR3 has 15 amino acids. The V gene lost 2 bases and the J gene lost 4 bases, with 13 bases spanning the gap. The CDR3 DNA reads TGTGCCAGCAGTTACCCCCCGCCGTGGGCAGATACGCAGTATTTT. It encodes CASSYPPPWADTQYF.

This clonotype was seen more than once but under ten times. The chain uses TRBV20-1 and TRBJ2-7, with 7 positions matching TRBD1. V dropped 5 bases and J dropped 3; count of bases not matched to a gene: 4. This CDR3 has 12 residues. Germline V CDR1 and CDR2: DFQATT, SNEGSKA (reference sequence). CDR3 DNA: TGCAGTGCTGGGGACAGATTCTACGAGCAGTACTTC. Amino acids: CSAGDRFYEQYF.